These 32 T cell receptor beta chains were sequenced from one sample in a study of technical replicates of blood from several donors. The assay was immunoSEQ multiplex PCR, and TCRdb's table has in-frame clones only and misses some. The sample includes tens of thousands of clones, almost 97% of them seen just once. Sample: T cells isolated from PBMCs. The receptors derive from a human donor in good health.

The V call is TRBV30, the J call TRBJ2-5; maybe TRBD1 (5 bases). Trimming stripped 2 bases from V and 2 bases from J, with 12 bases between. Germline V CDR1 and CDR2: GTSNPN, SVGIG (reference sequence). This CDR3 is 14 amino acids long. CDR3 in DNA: TGTGCCTGGAGTCCCGACAGACCACAAGAGACCCAGTACTTC. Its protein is CAWSPDRPQETQYF.

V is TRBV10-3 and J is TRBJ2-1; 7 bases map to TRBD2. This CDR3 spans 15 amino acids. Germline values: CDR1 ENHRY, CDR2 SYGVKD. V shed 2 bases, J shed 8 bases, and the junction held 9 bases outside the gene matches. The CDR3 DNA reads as TGTGCCATCAGTGAGACGGCTAGCGGTGGCGATGAGCAGTTCTTC. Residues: CAISETASGGDEQFF.

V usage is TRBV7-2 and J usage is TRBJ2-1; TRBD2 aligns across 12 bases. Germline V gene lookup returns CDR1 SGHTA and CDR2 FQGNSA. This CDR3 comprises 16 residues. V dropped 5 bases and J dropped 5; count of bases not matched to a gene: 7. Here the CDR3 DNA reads TGTGCCAGCAGCCCCCCTAGCGGGAGGGCCCACAATGAGCAGTTCTTC. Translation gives CASSPPSGRAHNEQFF. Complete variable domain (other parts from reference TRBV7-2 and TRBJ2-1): GAGVSQSPSNKVTEKGKDVELRCDPISGHTALYWYRQSLGQGLEFLIYFQGNSAPDKSGLPSDRFSAERTGGSVSTLTIQRTQQEDSAVYLCASSPPSGRAHNEQFFGPGTRLTVL.

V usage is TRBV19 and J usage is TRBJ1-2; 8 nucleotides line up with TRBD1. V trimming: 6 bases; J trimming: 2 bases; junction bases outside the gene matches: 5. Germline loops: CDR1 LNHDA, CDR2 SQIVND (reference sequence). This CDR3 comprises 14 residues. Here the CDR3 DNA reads TGTGCCAGTAGACTTGGACAGGGCAACTATGGCTACACCTTC. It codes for CASRLGQGNYGYTF.

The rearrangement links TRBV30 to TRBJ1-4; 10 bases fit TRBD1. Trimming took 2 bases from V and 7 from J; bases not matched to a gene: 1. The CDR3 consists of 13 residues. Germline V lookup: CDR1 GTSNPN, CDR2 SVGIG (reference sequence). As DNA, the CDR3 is TGTGCCTGGAGTCGGGACAGGGGTGAAAAACTGTTTTTT. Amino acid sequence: CAWSRDRGEKLFF. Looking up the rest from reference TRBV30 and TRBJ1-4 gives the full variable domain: SQTIHQWPATLVQPVGSPLSLECTVEGTSNPNLYWYRQAAGRGLQLLFYSVGIGQISSEVPQNLSASRPQDRQFILSSKKLLLSDSGFYLCAWSRDRGEKLFFGSGTQLSVL.

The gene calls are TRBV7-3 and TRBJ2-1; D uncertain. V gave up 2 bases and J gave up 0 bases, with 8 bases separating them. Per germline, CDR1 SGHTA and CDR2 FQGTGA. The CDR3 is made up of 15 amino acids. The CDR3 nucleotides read TGTGCCAGCAGCTTAGAGATGTCCTCCTACAATGAGCAGTTCTTC. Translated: CASSLEMSSYNEQFF.

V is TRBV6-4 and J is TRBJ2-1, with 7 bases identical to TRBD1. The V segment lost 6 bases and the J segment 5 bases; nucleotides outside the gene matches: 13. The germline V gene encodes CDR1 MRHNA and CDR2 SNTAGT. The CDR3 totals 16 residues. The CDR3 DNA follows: TGTGCCAGCAGCCCCGCGCCGGGACAGAGCAACAATGAGCAGTTCTTC. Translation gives CASSPAPGQSNNEQFF.

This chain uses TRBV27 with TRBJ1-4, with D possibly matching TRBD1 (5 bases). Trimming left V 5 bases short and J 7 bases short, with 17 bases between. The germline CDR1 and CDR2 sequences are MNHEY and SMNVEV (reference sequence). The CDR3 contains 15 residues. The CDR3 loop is CASSPWTSSSEKLFF. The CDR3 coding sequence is TGTGCCAGCAGTCCTTGGACAAGTTCGAGTGAAAAACTGTTTTTT.

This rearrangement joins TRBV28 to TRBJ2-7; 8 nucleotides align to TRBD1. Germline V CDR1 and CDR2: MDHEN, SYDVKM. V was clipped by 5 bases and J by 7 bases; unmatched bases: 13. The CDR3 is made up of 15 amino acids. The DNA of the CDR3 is TGTGCCAGCAGTCTAGCCGGGACAGGAGGGTTTGAGCAGTACTTC. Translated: CASSLAGTGGFEQYF.

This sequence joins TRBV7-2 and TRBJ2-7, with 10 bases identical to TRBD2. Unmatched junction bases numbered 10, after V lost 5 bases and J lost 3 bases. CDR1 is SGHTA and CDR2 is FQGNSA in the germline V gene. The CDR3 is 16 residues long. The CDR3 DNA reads TGTGCCAGCAGCCTAGGTGCTAGCGGGGGAATCTACGAGCAGTACTTC. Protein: CASSLGASGGIYEQYF.

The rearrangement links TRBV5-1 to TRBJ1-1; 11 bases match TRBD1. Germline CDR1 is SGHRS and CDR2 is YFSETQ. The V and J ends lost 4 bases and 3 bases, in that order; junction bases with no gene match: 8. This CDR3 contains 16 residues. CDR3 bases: TGCGCCAGCAGCCGACGGTCGGGACAGGGGGACACTGAAGCTTTCTTT. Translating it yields CASSRRSGQGDTEAFF.

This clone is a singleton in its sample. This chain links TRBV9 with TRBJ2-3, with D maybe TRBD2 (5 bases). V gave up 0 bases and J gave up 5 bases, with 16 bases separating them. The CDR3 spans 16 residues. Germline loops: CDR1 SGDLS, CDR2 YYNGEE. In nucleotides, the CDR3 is TGTGCCAGCAGCGTAGAAAGCCAGCCCGCGGGAGATACGCAGTATTTT. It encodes CASSVESQPAGDTQYF.

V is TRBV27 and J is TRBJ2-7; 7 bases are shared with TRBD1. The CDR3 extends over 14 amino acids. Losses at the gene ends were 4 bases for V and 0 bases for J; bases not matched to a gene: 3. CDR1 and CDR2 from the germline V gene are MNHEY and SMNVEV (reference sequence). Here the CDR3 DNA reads TGTGCCAGCAGTTGGGGACAGAGCTCCTACGAGCAGTACTTC. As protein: CASSWGQSSYEQYF.

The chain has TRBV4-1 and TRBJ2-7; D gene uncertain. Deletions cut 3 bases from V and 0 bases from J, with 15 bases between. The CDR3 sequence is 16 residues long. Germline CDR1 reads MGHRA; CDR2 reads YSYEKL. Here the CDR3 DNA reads TGCGCCAGCAGCCAGTACCAAGCTGGTAACTCCTACGAGCAGTACTTC. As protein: CASSQYQAGNSYEQYF.

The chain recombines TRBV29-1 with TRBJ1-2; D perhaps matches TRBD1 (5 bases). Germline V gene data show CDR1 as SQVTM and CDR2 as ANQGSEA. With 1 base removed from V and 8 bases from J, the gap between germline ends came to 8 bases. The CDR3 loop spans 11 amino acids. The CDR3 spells CSVEAGKGYTF. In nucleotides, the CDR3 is TGCAGCGTTGAAGCAGGGAAGGGCTACACCTTC.

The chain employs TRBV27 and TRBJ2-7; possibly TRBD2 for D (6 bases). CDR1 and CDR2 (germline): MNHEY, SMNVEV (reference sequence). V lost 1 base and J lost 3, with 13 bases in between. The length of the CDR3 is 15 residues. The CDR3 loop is CASSLFAVGGYEQYF. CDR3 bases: TGTGCCAGCAGTTTATTCGCCGTCGGGGGCTACGAGCAGTACTTC.

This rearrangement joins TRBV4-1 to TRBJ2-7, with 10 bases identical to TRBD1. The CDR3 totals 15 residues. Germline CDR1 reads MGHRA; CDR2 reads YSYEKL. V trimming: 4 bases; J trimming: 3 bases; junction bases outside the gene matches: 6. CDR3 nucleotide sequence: TGCGCCAGCAGCCCGGACAGGGGGAAACGCTACGAGCAGTACTTC. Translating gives CASSPDRGKRYEQYF.

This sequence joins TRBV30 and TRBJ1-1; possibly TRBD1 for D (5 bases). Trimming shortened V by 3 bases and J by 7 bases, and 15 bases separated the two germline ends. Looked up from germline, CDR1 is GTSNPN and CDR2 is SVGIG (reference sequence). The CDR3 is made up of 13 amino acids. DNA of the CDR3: TGTGCCTGGAGAAAAGTTGACAGATATGAAGCTTTCTTT. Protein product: CAWRKVDRYEAFF.

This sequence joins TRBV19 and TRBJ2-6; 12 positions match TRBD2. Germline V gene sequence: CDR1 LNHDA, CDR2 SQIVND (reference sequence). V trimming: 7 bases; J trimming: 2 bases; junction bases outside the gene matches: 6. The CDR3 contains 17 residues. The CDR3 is CASILTSGRAGANVLTF. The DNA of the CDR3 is TGTGCCAGTATTCTGACTAGCGGGAGAGCTGGGGCCAACGTCCTGACTTTC.

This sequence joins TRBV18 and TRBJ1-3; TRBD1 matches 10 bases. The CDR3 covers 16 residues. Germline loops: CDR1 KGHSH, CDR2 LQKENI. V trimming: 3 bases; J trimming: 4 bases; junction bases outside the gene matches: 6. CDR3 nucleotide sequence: TGTGCCAGCTCACCTGGGACAGGGGTATCAGGAAACACCATATATTTT. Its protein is CASSPGTGVSGNTIYF. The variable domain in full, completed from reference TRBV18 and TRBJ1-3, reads NAGVMQNPRHLVRRRGQEARLRCSPMKGHSHVYWYRQLPEEGLKFMVYLQKENIIDESGMPKERFSAEFPKEGPSILRIQQVVRGDSAAYFCASSPGTGVSGNTIYFGEGSWLTVV.

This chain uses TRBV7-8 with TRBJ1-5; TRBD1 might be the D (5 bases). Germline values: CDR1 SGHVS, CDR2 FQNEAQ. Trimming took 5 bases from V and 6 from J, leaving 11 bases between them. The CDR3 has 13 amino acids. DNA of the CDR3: TGTGCCAGCAGCGGGGGGGTAGGTCAGCCCCAGCATTTT. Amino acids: CASSGGVGQPQHF.

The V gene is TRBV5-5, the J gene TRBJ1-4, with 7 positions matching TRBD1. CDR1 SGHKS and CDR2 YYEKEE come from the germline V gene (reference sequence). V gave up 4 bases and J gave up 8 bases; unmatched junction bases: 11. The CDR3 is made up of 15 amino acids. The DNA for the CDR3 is TGTGCCAGCAGCACAAGACAGGGTGTTCGGGAAAAACTGTTTTTT. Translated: CASSTRQGVREKLFF.

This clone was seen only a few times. CDR3 protein: CAISVTGSPTEAFF. CDR3 in DNA: TGTGCCATCAGTGTTACGGGATCCCCCACTGAAGCTTTCTTT. This chain links TRBV10-3 with TRBJ1-1; no clear D. The germline gives CDR1 ENHRY, CDR2 SYGVKD. Trimming removed 4 bases at V and 4 bases at J, with 13 bases between. This CDR3 region has 14 residues.

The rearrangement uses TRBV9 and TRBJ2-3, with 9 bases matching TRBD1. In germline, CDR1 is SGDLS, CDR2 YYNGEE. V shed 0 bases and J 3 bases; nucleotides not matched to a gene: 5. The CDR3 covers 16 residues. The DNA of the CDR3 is TGTGCCAGCAGCGTAGGAGACAGGGGGGTGACAGATACGCAGTATTTT. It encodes CASSVGDRGVTDTQYF.

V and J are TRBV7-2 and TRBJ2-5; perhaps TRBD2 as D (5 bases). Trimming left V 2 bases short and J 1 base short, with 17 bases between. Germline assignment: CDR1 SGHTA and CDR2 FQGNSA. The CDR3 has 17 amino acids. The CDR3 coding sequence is TGTGCCAGCAGCTTAAGGCCTCTAGCATTAACCCAAGAGACCCAGTACTTC. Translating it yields CASSLRPLALTQETQYF.

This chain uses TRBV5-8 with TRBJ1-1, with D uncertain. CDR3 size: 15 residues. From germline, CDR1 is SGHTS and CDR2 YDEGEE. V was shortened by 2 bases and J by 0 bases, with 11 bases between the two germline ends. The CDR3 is CASSFDGRMNTEAFF. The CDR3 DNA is TGTGCCAGCAGCTTTGACGGCAGGATGAACACTGAAGCTTTCTTT. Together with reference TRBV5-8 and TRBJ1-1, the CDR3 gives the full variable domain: EAGVTQSPTHLIKTRGQQATLRCSPISGHTSVYWYQQALGLGLQFLLWYDEGEERNRGNFPPRFSGRQFPNYSSELNVNALELEDSALYLCASSFDGRMNTEAFFGQGTRLTVV.

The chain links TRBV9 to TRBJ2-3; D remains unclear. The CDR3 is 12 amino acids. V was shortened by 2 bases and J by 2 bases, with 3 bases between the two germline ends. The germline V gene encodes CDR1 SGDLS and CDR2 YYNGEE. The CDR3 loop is CASSVNTDTQYF. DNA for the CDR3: TGTGCCAGCAGCGTTAACACAGATACGCAGTATTTT.

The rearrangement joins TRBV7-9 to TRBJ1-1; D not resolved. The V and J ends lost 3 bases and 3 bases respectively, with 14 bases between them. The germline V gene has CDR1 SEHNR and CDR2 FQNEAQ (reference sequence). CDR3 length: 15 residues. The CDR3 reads CASSFRGILDTEAFF. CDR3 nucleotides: TGTGCCAGCAGCTTCCGGGGAATATTGGACACTGAAGCTTTCTTT.

CDR3 sequence (DNA): TGTGCCAGCAGTGAATGGGTAGCGGGAGGCTACGAGCAGTACTTC. Amino acid sequence: CASSEWVAGGYEQYF. V gene TRBV6-1 combines with J gene TRBJ2-7; 10 bases align to TRBD2. V was pared by 2 bases and J by 3 bases, with 4 bases of the junction left unmatched. The CDR3 runs 15 residues. Germline CDR1 MNHNS, CDR2 SASEGT.

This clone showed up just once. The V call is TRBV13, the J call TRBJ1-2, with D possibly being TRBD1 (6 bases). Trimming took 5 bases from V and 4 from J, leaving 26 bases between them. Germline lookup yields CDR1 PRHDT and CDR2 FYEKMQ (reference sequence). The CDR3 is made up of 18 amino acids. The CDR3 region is CASSNFPVRAGEFYGYTF. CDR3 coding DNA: TGTGCCAGCAGCAATTTCCCGGTCCGGGCAGGGGAATTCTATGGCTACACCTTC.

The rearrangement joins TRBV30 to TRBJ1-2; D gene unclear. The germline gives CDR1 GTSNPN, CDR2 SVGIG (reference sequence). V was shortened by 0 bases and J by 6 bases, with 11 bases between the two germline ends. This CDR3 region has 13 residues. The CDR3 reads CAWSVLALNGYTF. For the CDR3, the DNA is TGTGCCTGGAGTGTACTAGCACTCAATGGCTACACCTTC.

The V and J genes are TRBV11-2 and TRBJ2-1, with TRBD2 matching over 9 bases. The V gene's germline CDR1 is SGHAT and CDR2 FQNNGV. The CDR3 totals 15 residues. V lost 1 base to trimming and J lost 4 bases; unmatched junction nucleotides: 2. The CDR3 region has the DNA TGTGCCAGCAGCTTAGTAGCGGGAGCGTACAATGAGCAGTTCTTC. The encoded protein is CASSLVAGAYNEQFF.